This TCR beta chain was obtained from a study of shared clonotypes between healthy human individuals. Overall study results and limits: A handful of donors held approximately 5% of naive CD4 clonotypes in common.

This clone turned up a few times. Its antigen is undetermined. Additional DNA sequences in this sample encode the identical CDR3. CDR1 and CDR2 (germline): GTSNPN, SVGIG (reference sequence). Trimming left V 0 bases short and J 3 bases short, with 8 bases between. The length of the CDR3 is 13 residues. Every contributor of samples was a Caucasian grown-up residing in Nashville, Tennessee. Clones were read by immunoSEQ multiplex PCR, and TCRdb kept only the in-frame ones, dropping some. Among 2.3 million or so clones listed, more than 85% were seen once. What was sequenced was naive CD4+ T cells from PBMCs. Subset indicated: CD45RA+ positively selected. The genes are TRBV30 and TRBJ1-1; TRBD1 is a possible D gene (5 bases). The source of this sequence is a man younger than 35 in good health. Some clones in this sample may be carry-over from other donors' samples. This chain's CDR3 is CAWSVRRDTEAFF. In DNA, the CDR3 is TGTGCCTGGAGTGTACGCAGGGACACTGAAGCTTTCTTT.